The 32 T cell receptor beta chains listed next were all sequenced from one sample in a study of blood T cell repertoires in COVID-19. Measured with immunoSEQ multiplex PCR; TCRdb has only the in-frame clones, and not every one. The table has 200,000 to 300,000 clones, about 86% seen once. The sample consisted of peripheral blood. The source of these receptors is a man older than 75 with acute or convalescent COVID-19.

This clone was counted once. The V and J genes are TRBV6-5 and TRBJ1-2; D is ambiguous. Per the germline V gene, CDR1 is MNHEY and CDR2 is SVGAGI. Trimming shortened V by 4 bases and J by 7 bases, and 16 bases separated the two germline ends. This CDR3 has 14 residues. CDR3 coding DNA: TGTGCCAGCAGTTCCCCCCCCAAAGGGAGTGGCTACACCTTC. This encodes CASSSPPKGSGYTF.

This clone has just a few counts. The rearrangement uses TRBV30 and TRBJ2-2; perhaps TRBD2 as D (6 bases). Between the trimmed V and J ends, which lost 2 bases and 1 base, there was a span of 11 bases. Germline assignment: CDR1 GTSNPN and CDR2 SVGIG (reference sequence). This CDR3 comprises 15 residues. The CDR3 is CAWSLSGRNTGELFF. CDR3 coding DNA: TGTGCCTGGAGTTTAAGCGGGCGGAACACCGGGGAGCTGTTTTTT. Combining the CDR3 with reference TRBV30 and TRBJ2-2 gives the whole variable domain SQTIHQWPATLVQPVGSPLSLECTVEGTSNPNLYWYRQAAGRGLQLLFYSVGIGQISSEVPQNLSASRPQDRQFILSSKKLLLSDSGFYLCAWSLSGRNTGELFFGEGSRLTVL.

The genes are TRBV18 and TRBJ1-4; D possibly corresponds to TRBD1 (6 bases). V shed 6 bases and J shed 5 bases, with 10 bases lying between them. The germline CDR1 and CDR2 sequences are KGHSH and LQKENI. The CDR3 is 13 residues long. The CDR3 DNA sequence: TGTGCCAGCTCTGACGGACAGAATGAAAAACTGTTTTTT. It yields the protein CASSDGQNEKLFF. The full variable domain, completed using reference TRBV18 and TRBJ1-4, is NAGVMQNPRHLVRRRGQEARLRCSPMKGHSHVYWYRQLPEEGLKFMVYLQKENIIDESGMPKERFSAEFPKEGPSILRIQQVVRGDSAAYFCASSDGQNEKLFFGSGTQLSVL.

This chain links TRBV5-4 with TRBJ2-3; perhaps TRBD2 as D (6 bases). The V gene lost 6 bases and the J gene lost 6 bases, with 23 bases spanning the gap. This CDR3 has 16 residues. Germline V CDR1 and CDR2: SGHNT, YYREEE (reference sequence). The DNA of the CDR3 is TGTGCCAGCAACAAATGGAGTGCGGGACCGGCGGATACGCAGTATTTT. Translating gives CASNKWSAGPADTQYF.

This chain joins TRBV6-4 and TRBJ1-2; TRBD1 aligns across 7 bases. Unmatched junction bases numbered 9, after V lost 3 bases and J lost 8 bases. The CDR3 is 14 amino acids. Per germline, CDR1 MRHNA and CDR2 SNTAGT. For the CDR3, the DNA is TGTGCCAGCAGTGAAAACAGGGGATACGGCGGCTACACCTTC. This codes for CASSENRGYGGYTF.

The chain recombines TRBV24-1 with TRBJ2-7, with D possibly matching TRBD2 (5 bases). Trimming stripped 9 bases from V and 6 bases from J, with 23 bases between. The CDR3 is 15 residues long. The V gene's germline CDR1 is KGHDR and CDR2 SFDVKD. CDR3 in amino acids: CATAPDGERRLEQYF. The CDR3 DNA follows: TGTGCCACCGCCCCCGATGGGGAGAGGAGGCTCGAGCAGTACTTC.

This clone came up a few times. V gene TRBV19 combines with J gene TRBJ1-3; the D gene is possibly TRBD1 (6 bases). CDR1 is LNHDA and CDR2 is SQIVND in the germline V gene (reference sequence). V lost 2 bases and J lost 3, with 11 bases in between. This CDR3 has 15 residues. The CDR3 coding sequence is TGTGCCAGTAGTATAATTTGGGACAATGGAAACACCATATATTTT. It codes for CASSIIWDNGNTIYF.

The chain has TRBV7-9 and TRBJ2-1, with 15 bases aligning to TRBD2. The V gene's germline CDR1 is SEHNR and CDR2 FQNEAQ (reference sequence). The CDR3 has 15 residues. V was clipped by 5 bases and J by 9 bases; unmatched bases: 5. The CDR3 here is CASSIGLAGGREQFF. The CDR3 DNA is TGTGCCAGCAGCATTGGACTAGCGGGAGGGCGTGAGCAGTTCTTC.

V is TRBV6-5 and J is TRBJ2-7; TRBD2 matches at 12 bases. V was clipped by 3 bases and J by 4 bases; unmatched bases: 7. CDR1 and CDR2 from the germline V gene are MNHEY and SVGAGI. This CDR3 is built from 16 residues. CDR3 sequence reads: CASSYKLAGGMYEQYF. The DNA of the CDR3 is TGTGCCAGCAGTTATAAGCTAGCGGGAGGGATGTACGAGCAGTACTTC.

The rearrangement links TRBV2 to TRBJ1-2, with D perhaps TRBD1 (5 bases). The length of the CDR3 is 12 residues. CDR1 and CDR2 from the germline V gene are SNHLY and FYNNEI. The germline V and J ends were trimmed by 5 bases and 8 bases, with 12 bases remaining between them. This CDR3 reads CASSLDRGGYTF. The CDR3 bases are TGTGCCAGCAGTCTCGACCGGGGGGGCTACACCTTC.

The chain joins TRBV6-1 to TRBJ1-1; 9 bases fit TRBD1. The CDR3 runs 14 residues. From germline, CDR1 is MNHNS and CDR2 SASEGT. V shed 2 bases and J 8 bases; nucleotides not matched to a gene: 6. CDR3 in DNA: TGTGCCAGCAGTGAACGCGGTGGGACAGGGGAAGCTTTCTTT. Amino acids: CASSERGGTGEAFF.

This chain uses TRBV28 with TRBJ1-5; D is uncertain. Trimming took 9 bases from V and 7 from J, leaving 13 bases between them. Per the germline V gene, CDR1 is MDHEN and CDR2 is SYDVKM. The CDR3 consists of 12 residues. The CDR3: CASRALMQPQHF. CDR3 nucleotides: TGTGCCAGTCGAGCCCTCATGCAGCCCCAGCATTTT.

The chain is built from TRBV5-6 and TRBJ1-1; D is possibly TRBD1 (6 bases). The length of the CDR3 is 15 residues. The V and J ends lost 2 bases and 1 base respectively, with 12 bases between them. In germline, CDR1 is SGHDT, CDR2 YYEEEE. This chain's CDR3 is CASSLWGLWNTEAFF. DNA for the CDR3: TGTGCCAGCAGCTTATGGGGGCTATGGAACACTGAAGCTTTCTTT. The full variable domain, with the rest looked up from reference TRBV5-6 and TRBJ1-1, is DAGVTQSPTHLIKTRGQQVTLRCSPKSGHDTVSWYQQALGQGPQFIFQYYEEEERQRGNFPDRFSGHQFPNYSSELNVNALLLGDSALYLCASSLWGLWNTEAFFGQGTRLTVV.

The chain carries TRBV2 and TRBJ2-6; the D gene is possibly TRBD1 (5 bases). V shed 6 bases and J shed 0 bases, with 24 bases lying between them. The CDR3 consists of 20 residues. The germline gives CDR1 SNHLY, CDR2 FYNNEI. Here the CDR3 DNA reads TGTGCCAGCAGAAACTCAATTTGGGGCGGAACAGGCTCTGGGGCCAACGTCCTGACTTTC. Translating it yields CASRNSIWGGTGSGANVLTF.

The chain employs TRBV28 and TRBJ2-7, with TRBD2 as a possible D gene (6 bases). The CDR3 length is 12 residues. Germline assignment: CDR1 MDHEN and CDR2 SYDVKM. V shed 1 base and J shed 7 bases, with 8 bases lying between them. This chain's CDR3 is CASSLSAGEQYF. The CDR3 DNA follows: TGTGCCAGCAGTTTATCGGCGGGGGAGCAGTACTTC.

The rearrangement joins TRBV20-1 to TRBJ2-7; 7 bases line up with TRBD1. V lost 3 bases to trimming and J lost 2 bases; unmatched junction nucleotides: 4. The CDR3 loop spans 13 amino acids. CDR1 DFQATT and CDR2 SNEGSKA come from the germline V gene (reference sequence). CDR3 residues: CSASDRVTYEQYF. The CDR3 DNA reads TGCAGTGCTAGTGACAGGGTTACCTACGAGCAGTACTTC.

This clone has just one count. The genes are TRBV5-4 and TRBJ2-3; the match to TRBD2 covers 7 bases. This CDR3 has 15 amino acids. The ends lost 0 bases at V and 1 base at J; junction bases unmatched: 2. CDR1 is SGHNT and CDR2 is YYREEE in the germline V gene (reference sequence). This CDR3 reads CASSLGGRGTDTQYF. CDR3 bases: TGTGCCAGCAGCTTGGGGGGGAGGGGCACAGATACGCAGTATTTT.

The chain links TRBV6-5 to TRBJ1-1; maybe TRBD1 (6 bases). V shed 0 bases and J shed 1 base, with 12 bases lying between them. Germline assignment: CDR1 MNHEY and CDR2 SVGAGI. The CDR3 spans 16 residues. DNA for the CDR3: TGTGCCAGCAGTTACTCGATGTCCAGGGGGAACACTGAAGCTTTCTTT. This codes for CASSYSMSRGNTEAFF.

This clone was seen a few times. The sample has other DNA sequences that encode this CDR3 too. This sequence joins TRBV6-5 and TRBJ1-5; 9 nucleotides match TRBD1. The trim removed 6 bases at V and 3 bases at J, leaving 6 bases unmatched. Per the germline V gene, CDR1 is MNHEY and CDR2 is SVGAGI. The CDR3 has 15 amino acids. The CDR3 spells CASRPGQGNNQPQHF. CDR3 nucleotide sequence: TGTGCCAGCAGACCGGGACAGGGAAACAATCAGCCCCAGCATTTT.

V is TRBV6-5 and J is TRBJ2-1; 8 bases map to TRBD1. Trimming at V came to 2 bases and at J to 4 bases, leaving 4 bases not matched to a gene. CDR3 size: 15 residues. Germline values: CDR1 MNHEY, CDR2 SVGAGI. CDR3 sequence (DNA): TGTGCCAGCAGTTACCGGGACAGGCGTTACAATGAGCAGTTCTTC. Its translation: CASSYRDRRYNEQFF.

This clone was counted a few times. This chain uses TRBV7-9 with TRBJ2-3; 10 bases fit TRBD1. CDR3 length: 17 amino acids. Germline V CDR1 and CDR2: SEHNR, FQNEAQ (reference sequence). V shed 4 bases, J shed 4 bases, and the junction held 11 bases outside the gene matches. The CDR3 DNA reads as TGTGCCAGCAGCTCGCGCTTAGGTGGACAGGGGGCAGATACGCAGTATTTT. Translation: CASSSRLGGQGADTQYF.

The J gene is TRBJ1-1, the V gene TRBV11-3, with 7 bases aligning to TRBD1. After removal of 8 bases from V and 3 bases from J, the junction contained 6 bases not matched to a gene. The V gene's germline CDR1 is SGHNT and CDR2 YENEEA. This CDR3 spans 13 amino acids. The CDR3 reads CASQAQGHTEAFF. The CDR3 DNA follows: TGTGCCAGCCAGGCACAGGGGCACACTGAAGCTTTCTTT.

This clone occurred a few times. CDR3 bases: TGTGCCAGCTCACCCTCCATTCAGAGGCCTGGAAACACCATATATTTT. The encoded protein is CASSPSIQRPGNTIYF. V and J are TRBV18 and TRBJ1-3; D call uncertain. Germline V lookup: CDR1 KGHSH, CDR2 LQKENI. The CDR3 runs to 16 residues. The ends were cut back, 3 bases at V and 2 bases at J, with 14 bases in the middle.

This chain uses TRBV6-6 with TRBJ2-1, with 14 bases identical to TRBD2. This CDR3 has 15 amino acids. J lost 8 bases, V lost 5 bases, and 5 bases had no gene match. Germline lookup yields CDR1 MNHNY and CDR2 SVGAGI (reference sequence). CDR3 loop: CASSLTSGRAYEQFF. CDR3 coding DNA: TGTGCCAGCAGTCTGACTAGCGGGAGGGCGTATGAGCAGTTCTTC.

The chain carries TRBV10-3 and TRBJ1-1; 9 bases are a match to TRBD1. The CDR3 has 15 amino acids. Germline CDR1 ENHRY, CDR2 SYGVKD. With V trimmed by 5 bases and J by 1 base, 5 bases remained unmatched. CDR3 in DNA: TGTGCCATCAGTCGTATGGGACAGGGGAACACTGAAGCTTTCTTT. Translating it yields CAISRMGQGNTEAFF.

This rearrangement joins TRBV18 to TRBJ1-5; D remains ambiguous. Trimming removed 6 bases at V and 4 bases at J, with 13 bases between. Germline V gene data show CDR1 as KGHSH and CDR2 as LQKENI. The CDR3 spans 14 residues. CDR3 loop: CASSVDFLNQPQHF. The CDR3 DNA sequence: TGTGCCAGCTCCGTGGACTTCCTAAATCAGCCCCAGCATTTT. The complete variable domain, with remaining parts taken from reference TRBV18 and TRBJ1-5, reads NAGVMQNPRHLVRRRGQEARLRCSPMKGHSHVYWYRQLPEEGLKFMVYLQKENIIDESGMPKERFSAEFPKEGPSILRIQQVVRGDSAAYFCASSVDFLNQPQHFGDGTRLSIL.

CDR3: CASSLRTGRSSYEQYF. The CDR3 DNA follows: TGTGCCAGCAGCCTCCGGACAGGTCGATCTTCCTACGAGCAGTACTTC. V and J are TRBV3-1 (or the pseudogene TRBV3-2) and TRBJ2-7; 7 bases match TRBD1. CDR3 length: 16 amino acids. From germline, CDR1 is LGHDT and CDR2 YNNKEL (reference sequence). The junction had 10 bases not matched to a gene; V was cut back by 4 bases and J by 1 base.

The chain uses TRBV28 and TRBJ2-5, with D perhaps TRBD2 (7 bases). Germline V gives CDR1 MDHEN, CDR2 SYDVKM. V was shortened by 11 bases and J by 0 bases, with 13 bases between the two germline ends. The CDR3 loop spans 13 amino acids. The CDR3 bases are TGTGCCGGGGGGGCCCATAACCAAGAGACCCAGTACTTC. Its translation is CAGGAHNQETQYF.

The chain joins TRBV5-1 to TRBJ2-1, with 11 bases matching TRBD2. Germline V lookup: CDR1 SGHRS, CDR2 YFSETQ. Trimming took 0 bases from V and 8 from J; bases not matched to a gene: 4. This CDR3 contains 15 residues. Written as DNA, the CDR3 is TGCGCCAGCAGCTTGGGTAGCGGGAGGGTGGATGAGCAGTTCTTC. It encodes CASSLGSGRVDEQFF.

The rearrangement joins TRBV7-8 to TRBJ1-6; the D is unclear. The V end lost 7 bases, the J end lost 0 bases, and 13 bases lay between the germline ends. This CDR3 region has 16 residues. From germline, CDR1 is SGHVS and CDR2 FQNEAQ. The CDR3 loop reads CASTNTGSSYNSPLHF. DNA for the CDR3: TGTGCCAGCACCAATACGGGGAGCTCCTATAATTCACCCCTCCACTTT.

This chain uses TRBV9 with TRBJ1-1; perhaps TRBD1 as D (5 bases). CDR3 length: 16 residues. The germline V gene has CDR1 SGDLS and CDR2 YYNGEE. Trimming shortened V by 0 bases and J by 3 bases, and 15 bases separated the two germline ends. This CDR3 reads CASSVGSRVSDTEAFF. For the CDR3, the DNA is TGTGCCAGCAGCGTAGGGTCCAGGGTATCTGACACTGAAGCTTTCTTT. Using reference TRBV9 and TRBJ1-1 for the parts outside the CDR3, the full variable domain is DSGVTQTPKHLITATGQRVTLRCSPRSGDLSVYWYQQSLDQGLQFLIQYYNGEERAKGNILERFSAQQFPDLHSELNLSSLELGDSALYFCASSVGSRVSDTEAFFGQGTRLTVV.

The chain uses TRBV24-1 and TRBJ2-1; the match to TRBD2 covers 9 bases. Looked up from germline, CDR1 is KGHDR and CDR2 is SFDVKD. This CDR3 spans 18 amino acids. V shed 5 bases and J 1 base; nucleotides not matched to a gene: 11. CDR3 amino acids: CATSGGGSGRGSYNEQFF. In DNA, the CDR3 is TGTGCCACCAGTGGGGGGGGTAGCGGGAGAGGGTCCTACAATGAGCAGTTCTTC.